Each of the 19 T cell receptor beta chains below was sequenced from the same sample in a study of tumor-infiltrating lymphocytes in primary liver carcinoma (dated by TCRdb to 2017 to 2019). Total RNA and DNA were co-extracted without cell sorting from about 19-30 mg of bulk tissue using the AllPrep DNA/RNA mini kit. The instrument given in TCRdb is Illumina HiSeq 2500. A constant-region primer and ProtoScript II reverse transcriptase were used to reverse-transcribe TCRbeta-specific cDNA from approximately 550 ng total RNA. TCRbeta libraries were built with three nested multiplex PCR rounds, a slightly modified ARM-PCR procedure. Each of the first two PCR rounds ran for 10 cycles and used multiplex TRBV1-TRBV30 forward primers together with a Cbeta reverse primer. TCRdb reprocessed the public reads (quality trimming at Q25 with fastp, clone calling with MiXCR) and kept in-frame beta chains. Identical CDR3 proteins give one entry, which carries the most common genes and DNA. This sample comprises over 95,000 distinct CDR3 sequences, approximately 71% of them detected only once. About 9.2% of the sample comes from the top ten.

The specimen was liver tumor tissue from sampling region 5. The meaning of the sample's cell subset or site label: tumor region T5, tumor centre. The origin of the receptors is a woman aged 55-69 years with primary liver carcinoma and hepatitis B virus infection.

The chain uses TRBV28 and TRBJ2-3; D is tentatively TRBD1 or TRBD2 (5 bases each). V dropped 6 bases and J dropped 4 bases, with 14 bases sitting between them. Germline V gene sequence: CDR1 MDHEN, CDR2 SYDVKM. The CDR3 is 14 amino acids. In nucleotides, the CDR3 is TGTGCCAGCAGCCCCGGGGCCCTTCCAGATACGCAGTATTTT. This gives the protein CASSPGALPDTQYF.

This rearrangement joins TRBV11-3 to TRBJ1-2; D gene ambiguous. V dropped 0 bases and J dropped 4 bases, with 15 bases sitting between them. Germline V gene lookup returns CDR1 SGHNT and CDR2 YENEEA. CDR3 size: 16 residues. CDR3 nucleotide sequence: TGTGCCAGCAGCTTAGATTTAGTCATCATCGGCTATGGCTACACCTTC. As protein: CASSLDLVIIGYGYTF.

In the case of this clonotype: Given the absence of the conserved phenylalanine or tryptophan at the CDR3 end, a read error is likely. J is TRBJ2-5 and V is TRBV29-1; D perhaps matches TRBD1 (5 bases). The CDR3 length is 15 residues. Trimming left V 1 base short and J 0 bases short, with 12 bases between. Looked up from germline, CDR1 is SQVTM and CDR2 is ANQGSEA. The CDR3 loop reads CSVEGPIGDQETQYL. The DNA of the CDR3 is TGCAGCGTTGAAGGCCCAATAGGGGACCAAGAGACCCAGTACTTA.

Notes on this clonotype: A junction end diverges from the germline sequence, so it may reflect a read error. The rearrangement links TRBV29-1 to TRBJ2-1, with D possibly matching TRBD1 (6 bases). The CDR3 loop spans 14 amino acids. CDR1 is SQVTM and CDR2 is ANQGSEA in the germline V gene. CDR3 sequence: CSLRRGGPYNEQSF. The CDR3 DNA is TGCAGCTTGAGGAGAGGGGGACCCTACAATGAGCAGTCCTTC.

This clonotype was seen at least ten times. The gene calls are TRBV6-4 and TRBJ2-3, with 8 bases fitting TRBD2. The CDR3 loop spans 16 amino acids. Looked up from germline, CDR1 is MRHNA and CDR2 is SNTAGT. Trimming took 4 bases from V and 0 from J; bases not matched to a gene: 6. CDR3: CASSGAAGESTDTQYF. The CDR3 DNA reads as TGTGCCAGCAGTGGGGCAGCGGGAGAGAGCACAGATACGCAGTATTTT.

The chain joins TRBV6-5 to TRBJ2-7; 8 bases map to TRBD2. The CDR3 extends over 12 amino acids. Looked up from germline, CDR1 is MNHEY and CDR2 is SVGAGI. CDR3 region: CTSGGPGGEQYF. The CDR3 DNA follows: TGTACTAGCGGTGGCCCAGGAGGCGAGCAGTACTTC.

Comments on this clonotype: A much larger clonotype is one base distant, so this may be a read error. The chain has TRBV10-3 and TRBJ2-1; D might be TRBD1 (7 bases). The CDR3 totals 19 residues. CDR1 is ENHRY, CDR2 SYGVKD, per germline. V lost 2 bases and J lost 0, with 20 bases in between. The CDR3 loop reads CAISETRRGQISSYNEQFF. For the CDR3, the DNA is TGTGCCATCAGTGAGACAAGGCGGGGACAGATCAGCTCCTACAATGAGCAGTTCTTC.

This clonotype has a count of ten or more. The rearrangement uses TRBV12-5 and TRBJ2-3; D remains ambiguous. CDR3 length: 12 amino acids. The germline V gene encodes CDR1 LGHNT and CDR2 FRNRAP. Between the trimmed V and J ends, which lost 5 bases and 4 bases, there was a span of 7 bases. The CDR3 sequence: CASGPGPDTQYF. Here the CDR3 DNA reads TGTGCTAGTGGTCCCGGGCCAGATACGCAGTATTTT.

As concerns this clonotype: Mismatch with germline at one junction end may stem from a read error. The rearrangement joins TRBV7-3 to TRBJ2-1; a weak D match, TRBD2 (6 bases). Germline CDR1 and CDR2: SGHTA and FQGTGA. The CDR3 totals 16 residues. The CDR3 DNA reads TGTACCAGCAGTCGAGCCGGGAGTAACGGGAGCAATGAGCAGTTCTTC. Protein product: CTSSRAGSNGSNEQFF. The full variable domain, its missing parts supplied by reference TRBV7-3 and TRBJ2-1, is GAGVSQTPSNKVTEKGKYVELRCDPISGHTALYWYRQSLGQGPEFLIYFQGTGAADDSGLPNDRFFAVRPEGSVSTLKIQRTERGDSAVYLCTSSRAGSNGSNEQFFGPGTRLTVL.

Turning to this clonotype: The junction and the germline gene differ at one end; a read error may be behind it. CDR3 region: CANSLGIPQETQYF. DNA of the CDR3: TGTGCCAACAGCTTAGGAATACCCCAAGAGACCCAGTACTTC. The V gene is TRBV11-3, the J gene TRBJ2-5; D call uncertain. The CDR3 contains 14 residues. Per germline, CDR1 SGHNT and CDR2 YENEEA.

On this clonotype: Germline and junction disagree at one end, which may indicate a read error. J is TRBJ2-1 and V is TRBV11-2, with TRBD1 matching 7 bases. This CDR3 has 17 amino acids. Germline V CDR1 and CDR2: SGHAT, FQNNGV. The CDR3 protein is CASSLQPGQRFYYEQFF. Written as DNA, the CDR3 is TGTGCCAGCAGCTTACAGCCGGGACAGAGATTCTACTATGAGCAGTTCTTC.

The V call is TRBV28, the J call TRBJ1-4; D not certain. Germline CDR1 reads MDHEN; CDR2 reads SYDVKM. This CDR3 region has 17 residues. The ends were cut back, 4 bases at V and 8 bases at J, with 23 bases in the middle. CDR3 nucleotides: TGTGCCAGCAGTTCAGAGGGCGGGAAAGGGTTGGGGGAAAAACTGTTTTTT. Protein: CASSSEGGKGLGEKLFF.

As to this clonotype: The CDR3 ends on some other residue instead of the conserved phenylalanine or tryptophan, so this is likely a read error. The V gene is TRBV6-6, the J gene TRBJ2-3; D gene ambiguous. Germline assignment: CDR1 MNHNY and CDR2 SVGAGI (reference sequence). The CDR3 contains 13 residues. The DNA for the CDR3 is TGTGCCAGCAATTACGGCCCGCTCGATACGCAGTATTTA. This sequence encodes CASNYGPLDTQYL.

A note on this clonotype: Its ends do not fully match the called genes, so a read error is possible. This sequence joins TRBV4-2 and TRBJ1-5; maybe TRBD1 (5 bases). The CDR3 is 15 amino acids. Per the germline V gene, CDR1 is LGHNA and CDR2 is YNFKEQ. The CDR3 spells CANSQDMDNNQPQHF. The CDR3 DNA reads TGTGCCAACAGCCAAGATATGGACAACAATCAACCCCAGCATTTT.

Notes on this clonotype: A read error may produce the germline difference seen at one junction end. V is TRBV12-3 or TRBV12-4 and J is TRBJ2-1, with 11 nucleotides matching TRBD2. This CDR3 has 16 amino acids. CDR3: CPSSQSGTSGNNGQFF. CDR3 nucleotides: TGTCCCAGCAGTCAATCCGGGACTAGCGGTAACAATGGGCAGTTCTTC.

This clonotype was counted between two and nine times. A read error may explain this, as a much larger clone is one base away. The rearrangement links TRBV12-3 or TRBV12-4 to TRBJ2-7, with unresolved D. The CDR3 extends over 14 amino acids. The CDR3 coding sequence is TGTGTCAGCAGTTTTGGCGACCACTCCTACGAGCAGTACTTC. Residues: CVSSFGDHSYEQYF.

Concerning this clonotype: One end of the junction does not line up with germline, which may come from a read error. V and J are TRBV5-8 and TRBJ2-6, with D possibly matching TRBD1 (5 bases). Germline-derived CDR1 and CDR2 are SGHTS and YDEGEE. The CDR3 consists of 15 residues. The CDR3 sequence is CASSSRVSGANVLIF. The CDR3 bases are TGTGCCAGCAGCTCTCGGGTCTCTGGGGCCAACGTCCTGATTTTC.

This clonotype was counted at least ten times. The chain is built from TRBV30 and TRBJ1-1, with 12 bases matching TRBD1. The V gene end was trimmed by 3 bases and the J gene end by 5 bases; junction bases not matched to a gene: 10. Germline CDR1 GTSNPN, CDR2 SVGIG (reference sequence). The CDR3 is 16 amino acids. CDR3 loop: CAWRSSGQGARTEAFF. The DNA for the CDR3 is TGTGCCTGGAGGTCCTCGGGACAGGGGGCGCGGACTGAAGCTTTCTTT. Supplemented by reference TRBV30 and TRBJ1-1, the full variable domain reads SQTIHQWPATLVQPVGSPLSLECTVEGTSNPNLYWYRQAAGRGLQLLFYSVGIGQISSEVPQNLSASRPQDRQFILSSKKLLLSDSGFYLCAWRSSGQGARTEAFFGQGTRLTVV.

Only a few counts were recorded for this clonotype. The chain carries TRBV7-3 and TRBJ2-3; D might be TRBD2 (6 bases). Germline CDR1 reads SGHTA; CDR2 reads FQGTGA. Trimming cost V 4 bases and J 1 base, with 6 bases left between them. The CDR3 runs 13 residues. For the CDR3, the DNA is TGTGCCAGCAGCTCTAGCGGCACAGATACGCAGTATTTT. This encodes CASSSSGTDTQYF.